Following are 4 T cell receptor beta chains from one sample sequenced in a study of cytomegalovirus exposure and HLA in healthy donors. 60 Vbeta and 13 Jbeta primers were used in PCR. Data came from immunoSEQ multiplex PCR; TCRdb stores just in-frame clones and leaves some out. The table shows 95,000 to 150,000 clones, with roughly 80% occurring only once. Specimen: PBMCs. These receptors all stem from a woman in her thirties or forties in good health and CMV-seropositive.

The chain is built from TRBV7-6 and TRBJ1-3, with TRBD1 identical over 9 bases. The germline gives CDR1 SGHVS, CDR2 FNYEAQ. Unmatched junction bases numbered 6, after V lost 5 bases and J lost 4 bases. This CDR3 contains 15 residues. Here the CDR3 reads CASSANRGPGNTIYF. DNA for the CDR3: TGTGCCAGCAGCGCAAACAGGGGGCCGGGAAACACCATATATTTT.

This clone appeared a few times. The same CDR3 also results from other DNA sequences found in this sample. The J gene is TRBJ2-7, the V gene TRBV10-3, with 10 bases that match TRBD2. The CDR3 sequence is 14 residues long. The germline V gene has CDR1 ENHRY and CDR2 SYGVKD. With 7 bases clipped from V and 4 bases from J, the junction kept 7 bases outside the gene matches. This CDR3 is CAIKPQREGYEQYF. CDR3 in DNA: TGTGCCATCAAACCCCAGCGGGAGGGTTACGAGCAGTACTTC.

The chain joins TRBV13 to TRBJ2-3, with unresolved D. This CDR3 is 14 amino acids long. The V gene's germline CDR1 is PRHDT and CDR2 FYEKMQ (reference sequence). V shed 2 bases and J shed 5 bases, with 11 bases lying between them. The CDR3, as DNA: TGTGCCAGCAGCTTACGGCTAGTGGGAGATACGCAGTATTTT. Protein product: CASSLRLVGDTQYF.

The V and J genes are TRBV6-5 and TRBJ2-3; no clear D. The CDR3 length is 13 residues. Germline V lookup: CDR1 MNHEY, CDR2 SVGAGI. V dropped 5 bases and J dropped 2 bases, with 8 bases sitting between them. CDR3 residues: CASSPGVTDTQYF. CDR3 nucleotide sequence: TGTGCCAGCAGTCCGGGTGTCACAGATACGCAGTATTTT.